This note documents a single T cell receptor beta chain sequence. A read error may produce the germline difference seen at one junction end. Authors' methods: Nucleated cell number was recorded as an estimate derived from reference gene primer amplification. The table came from immunoSEQ multiplex PCR; TCRdb's copy has only in-frame clones and leaves some out. V and J calls and clone size are copied from that table; D and trimming were computed from the DNA. The repertoire includes over 150,000 clones, approximately 80% of them detected once, and 6.5% to 7.5% sits in the top ten. Seattle's cohort entered during active infection and was followed longitudinally. The sample originates from a study of blood T cell repertoires in COVID-19. Background on the study: COVID-19 samples collected from the United States, Italy and Spain covered acute and convalescent phases. The cDNA or gDNA used as material had been derived from T cells, B-cell-depleted T cells, or PBMCs.

The CDR3 consists of 14 residues. Germline CDR1 MNHEY, CDR2 SVGAGI. Sequencing input: peripheral blood. This sequence was found in a woman aged 40 to 55 with COVID-19, enrolled during active disease. The chain recombines TRBV6-5 with TRBJ1-1; 11 bases match TRBD1. The CDR3 loop is CASSYTGQGAASNF. For the CDR3, the DNA is TGTGCCAGCAGTTACACCGGACAGGGGGCCGCTTCGAATTTT.